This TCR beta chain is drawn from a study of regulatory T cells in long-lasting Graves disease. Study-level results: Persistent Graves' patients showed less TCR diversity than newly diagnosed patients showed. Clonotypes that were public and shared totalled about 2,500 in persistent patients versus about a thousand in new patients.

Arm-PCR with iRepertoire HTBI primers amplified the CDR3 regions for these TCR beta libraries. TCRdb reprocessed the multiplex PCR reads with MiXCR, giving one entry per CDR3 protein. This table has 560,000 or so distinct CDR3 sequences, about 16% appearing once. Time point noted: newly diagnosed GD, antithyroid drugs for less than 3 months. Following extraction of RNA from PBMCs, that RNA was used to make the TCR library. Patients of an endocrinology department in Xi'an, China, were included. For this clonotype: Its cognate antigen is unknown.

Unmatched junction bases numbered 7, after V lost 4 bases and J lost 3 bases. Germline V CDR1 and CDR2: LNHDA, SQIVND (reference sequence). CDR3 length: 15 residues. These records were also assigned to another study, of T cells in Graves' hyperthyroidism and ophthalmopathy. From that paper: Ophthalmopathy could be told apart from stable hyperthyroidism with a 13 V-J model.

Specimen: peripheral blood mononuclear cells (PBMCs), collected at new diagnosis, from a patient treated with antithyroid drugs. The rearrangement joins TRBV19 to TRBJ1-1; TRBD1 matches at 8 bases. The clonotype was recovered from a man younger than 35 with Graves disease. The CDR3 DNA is TGTGCCAGTAGTAAGGACAGGGTGGGGGACACTGAAGCTTTCTTT. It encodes CASSKDRVGDTEAFF.